Presented here are 22 T cell receptor beta chains from one specimen sequenced in a study of blood T cell repertoires in COVID-19 (dated by TCRdb to about 2020). Library preparation was by the immunoSEQ multiplex PCR assay. In its TCRdb copy, this immuneACCESS table keeps in-frame sequences only and misses some clones. Where compared with another copy, unresolved V genes explain less than half of these, and the others have no known cause. In this sample the table shows around 250,000 clones, approximately 82% of which occur a single time. Around 2% of the sample goes to the ten largest clones. Material: peripheral blood. The receptors derive from a woman of 80 years or more with acute or convalescent COVID-19.

The gene calls are TRBV7-9 and TRBJ1-1, with D maybe TRBD1 (5 bases). V was cut by 3 bases and J by 2 bases, with 16 bases left in between. The germline CDR1 and CDR2 sequences are SEHNR and FQNEAQ (reference sequence). The CDR3 consists of 16 residues. The CDR3 spells CASSFTPGLNNTEAFF. CDR3 sequence (DNA): TGTGCCAGCAGCTTCACTCCGGGACTCAATAACACTGAAGCTTTCTTT.

The chain recombines TRBV18 with TRBJ1-5; 7 nucleotides match TRBD1. CDR1 KGHSH and CDR2 LQKENI come from the germline V gene. Trimming took 6 bases from V and 3 from J; bases not matched to a gene: 5. This CDR3 has 14 amino acids. CDR3: CASSQGQDNQPQHF. CDR3 DNA sequence: TGTGCCAGCTCGCAAGGACAGGACAATCAGCCCCAGCATTTT.

The chain has TRBV2 and TRBJ1-5; 7 bases are shared with TRBD1. This CDR3 has 14 residues. Germline loops: CDR1 SNHLY, CDR2 FYNNEI. V shed 4 bases, J shed 1 base, and the junction held 1 base outside the gene matches. Here the CDR3 DNA reads TGTGCCAGCAGTGGAGGGGGCAGCAATCAGCCCCAGCATTTT. This sequence encodes CASSGGGSNQPQHF.

In nucleotides, the CDR3 is TGTGCCAGCTGGGGCAGGACAGGGCGGTTCTTC. Protein product: CASWGRTGRFF. The V and J genes are TRBV12-3 or TRBV12-4 and TRBJ2-1; 8 nucleotides match TRBD1. Trimming cost V 8 bases and J 15 bases; bases outside gene matches: 9. The CDR3 runs 11 residues.

This clone came up many times. The chain combines TRBV7-9 with TRBJ2-7; D remains unclear. In germline, CDR1 is SEHNR, CDR2 FQNEAQ (reference sequence). V dropped 5 bases and J dropped 2 bases, with 13 bases sitting between them. The CDR3 sequence is 14 residues long. CDR3 sequence (DNA): TGTGCCAGCAGCGCGACTGGCGGAGCCTACGAGCAGTACTTC. This gives the protein CASSATGGAYEQYF.

The chain has TRBV18 and TRBJ1-1, with D possibly being TRBD1 (5 bases). Trimming took off 0 bases at V and 0 bases at J, with 11 bases between the two ends. From germline, CDR1 is KGHSH and CDR2 LQKENI. This CDR3 region has 16 residues. The CDR3 region is CASSPPRGTLNTEAFF. In nucleotides, the CDR3 is TGTGCCAGCTCACCACCTCGGGGGACCTTGAACACTGAAGCTTTCTTT. The full variable domain, with the rest looked up from reference TRBV18 and TRBJ1-1, is NAGVMQNPRHLVRRRGQEARLRCSPMKGHSHVYWYRQLPEEGLKFMVYLQKENIIDESGMPKERFSAEFPKEGPSILRIQQVVRGDSAAYFCASSPPRGTLNTEAFFGQGTRLTVV.

This chain connects TRBV7-9 to TRBJ1-2; TRBD1 might be the D (5 bases). Trimming took off 5 bases at V and 7 bases at J, with 17 bases between the two ends. CDR3 length equals 14 residues. CDR1 and CDR2 from the germline V gene are SEHNR and FQNEAQ (reference sequence). The CDR3 sequence is CASSQDSFLSGYTF. CDR3 nucleotide sequence: TGTGCCAGCAGCCAAGACAGTTTTCTATCTGGCTACACCTTC.

This chain connects TRBV4-3 to TRBJ1-1, with 7 bases that match TRBD1. V was pared by 1 base and J by 11 bases, with 10 bases of the junction left unmatched. The CDR3 contains 14 residues. The germline V gene encodes CDR1 LGHNA and CDR2 YSLEER. The CDR3 region has the DNA TGCGCCAGCAGCCAAGGGGTCAGGGGGTATTCGGCTTTCTTT. It encodes CASSQGVRGYSAFF.

The genes are TRBV30 and TRBJ2-3; D gene uncertain. V dropped 3 bases and J dropped 6 bases, with 7 bases sitting between them. The germline gives CDR1 GTSNPN, CDR2 SVGIG (reference sequence). The CDR3 extends over 11 amino acids. The CDR3 coding sequence is TGTGCCTGGAGCGAAGCGGATACGCAGTATTTT. It is translated as CAWSEADTQYF.

The CDR3 bases are TGTGCCAGCAGCGTAGGTCAGGGGAGCACAGATACGCAGTATTTT. Its translation: CASSVGQGSTDTQYF. The rearrangement links TRBV9 to TRBJ2-3, with a possible D match to TRBD1 (6 bases). Germline assignment: CDR1 SGDLS and CDR2 YYNGEE. Trimming took 0 bases from V and 0 from J, leaving 8 bases between them. The CDR3 is 15 residues long.

The chain employs TRBV6-5 and TRBJ1-1; TRBD1 agrees at 7 bases. This CDR3 has 15 amino acids. Trimming cost V 2 bases and J 4 bases; bases outside gene matches: 7. Germline values: CDR1 MNHEY, CDR2 SVGAGI. In nucleotides, the CDR3 is TGTGCCAGCAGTTACGGGCCAGGGGGAAGCACTGAAGCTTTCTTT. Encoded protein: CASSYGPGGSTEAFF.

The chain recombines TRBV15 with TRBJ2-2, with D hard to call. This CDR3 has 15 residues. V gave up 1 base and J gave up 3 bases, with 9 bases separating them. The germline V gene has CDR1 LNHNV and CDR2 YYDKDF (reference sequence). The CDR3 sequence is CATSRGGSDTGELFF. CDR3 nucleotide sequence: TGTGCCACCAGCAGAGGAGGAAGCGACACCGGGGAGCTGTTTTTT.

The chain is built from TRBV21-1 and TRBJ2-3; TRBD1 is the table's D call and was not checked against the DNA. TRBV21-1 counts as a pseudogene. The CDR3 extends over 14 amino acids. DNA of the CDR3: TGTGCCAGCAGCAGGAGGGGGCCGGGAGATACGCAGTATTTT. This encodes CASSRRGPGDTQYF.

This chain links TRBV28 with TRBJ2-5; D might be TRBD1 (5 bases). V was shortened by 5 bases and J by 1 base, with 17 bases between the two germline ends. In germline, CDR1 is MDHEN, CDR2 SYDVKM. The CDR3 covers 16 residues. The CDR3 region has the DNA TGTGCCAGCAGTCCGCAGGGCGCTCGCCTCCAAGAGACCCAGTACTTC. This codes for CASSPQGARLQETQYF.

The chain joins TRBV10-2 to TRBJ1-2; tentative D call: TRBD1 (6 bases). V was clipped by 2 bases and J by 8 bases, with 9 bases between them. In germline, CDR1 is WSHSY, CDR2 SAAADI. This CDR3 comprises 12 residues. The CDR3 spells CASSERGGGYTF. CDR3 DNA sequence: TGCGCCAGCAGTGAGAGGGGGGGCGGCTACACCTTC.

The CDR3 loop reads CASSQGQGIKIQLPNEKLFF. In nucleotides, the CDR3 is TGTGCCAGCAGCCAGGGACAGGGAATAAAGATCCAGCTCCCTAATGAAAAACTGTTTTTT. The gene calls are TRBV3-1 (or the pseudogene TRBV3-2) and TRBJ1-4; 9 nucleotides align to TRBD1. CDR1 LGHDT and CDR2 YNNKEL come from the germline V gene (reference sequence). V lost 3 bases and J lost 3; bases outside the gene matches: 17. This CDR3 has 20 amino acids.

On this clone itself: This likely comes from a read error, as the CDR3 has no conserved phenylalanine or tryptophan at its end. The V and J genes are TRBV6-5 and TRBJ1-2; unclear D gene. The CDR3 sequence is 13 residues long. Germline V gives CDR1 MNHEY, CDR2 SVGAGI. Trimming removed 11 bases at V and 0 bases at J, with 13 bases between. The CDR3: CAVQEVSNYGYTL. CDR3 in DNA: TGTGCCGTCCAAGAGGTCTCTAACTATGGCTACACCCTC.

This clone was seen a single time. The chain recombines TRBV6-5 with TRBJ2-5, with TRBD2 matching over 9 bases. Germline CDR1 and CDR2: MNHEY and SVGAGI. Unmatched junction bases numbered 7, after V lost 6 bases and J lost 5 bases. The CDR3 loop spans 14 amino acids. The CDR3 sequence: CASRPLAGDETQYF. CDR3 DNA: TGTGCCAGCAGGCCACTAGCGGGTGATGAGACCCAGTACTTC.

This clone has only one observation. The chain couples TRBV4-3 to TRBJ2-3, with 9 bases matching TRBD2. Germline V gene lookup returns CDR1 LGHNA and CDR2 YSLEER. This CDR3 spans 16 amino acids. V was pared by 0 bases and J by 6 bases, with 7 bases of the junction left unmatched. The CDR3, as DNA: TGCGCCAGCAGCCAAGATAGTGGCGGGGGGGCTGATACGCAGTATTTT. It codes for CASSQDSGGGADTQYF.

The V call is TRBV7-3, the J call TRBJ1-1, with D uncertain. The V end lost 3 bases, the J end lost 4 bases, and 9 bases lay between the germline ends. Germline-derived CDR1 and CDR2 are SGHTA and FQGTGA. There are 13 residues in the CDR3. The CDR3 DNA reads as TGTGCCAGCAGCTTCAGTGGAGTCACTGAAGCTTTCTTT. This gives the protein CASSFSGVTEAFF.

The chain carries TRBV5-1 and TRBJ1-2; possible D gene TRBD1, 6 bases. Germline V gene lookup returns CDR1 SGHRS and CDR2 YFSETQ. The CDR3 sequence is 12 residues long. V lost 4 bases and J lost 10, with 14 bases in between. The CDR3 reads CASSGTTGYYTF. DNA for the CDR3: TGCGCCAGCAGCGGAACTACAGGGTACTACACCTTC.

The count of this clone is one. The V gene is TRBV2, the J gene TRBJ2-7; 7 positions match TRBD2. V lost 6 bases, J lost 6 bases, and 8 bases stayed unmatched. The V gene's germline CDR1 is SNHLY and CDR2 FYNNEI. The CDR3 consists of 13 residues. Here the CDR3 DNA reads TGTGCCAGCAGAGCGGGACTCCCGAGCGAGCAGTACTTC. Translation: CASRAGLPSEQYF.